This TCR beta chain was retrieved from a study of blood T cell repertoires in COVID-19. For the study at large: Italy, Spain and the United States were the sources of the convalescent and acute COVID-19 samples.

Trimming removed 8 bases from V and 7 bases from J, with 18 bases in between. From germline, CDR1 is SNHLY and CDR2 FYNNEI. The CDR3 runs 15 residues. This table comes from immunoSEQ multiplex PCR, and its TCRdb copy is limited to in-frame clones, with some not included. The profile shows around 99,000 clones, 90% of them singletons. The sequence was obtained from a man aged 50-60 years with acute or convalescent COVID-19. The specimen sequenced was peripheral blood. The chain is built from TRBV2 and TRBJ1-6; no reliable D call. CDR3 amino acids: CASARAPAPNSPLHF. CDR3 coding DNA: TGTGCCAGCGCGAGGGCCCCCGCCCCCAATTCACCCCTCCACTTT.